This is a list of T cell receptor beta chains from one sample in a study of T cells expressing NK-cell markers. TCRdb derives one entry per CDR3 protein from the 5' RACE reads, leaving out DNA. Found here are 350,000 to 450,000 distinct CDR3 sequences; the top ten clones hold roughly 5.5%. Sequencing was carried out using blood T cells: a sorted CD56 or NKG2C T cell subset, CD4+ or CD8+ T cells, or bulk PBMC T cells (not recorded which). The receptors stem from a man aged 18 to 69 in good health. Both conserved end residues are part of each CDR3.

V	J	CDR3
TRBV4-2	TRBJ2-5	CASSQVRGSQETQYF
TRBV27	TRBJ2-7	CASRGLAGGSYEQYF
TRBV20-1	TRBJ2-1	CSTRPYNEQFF
TRBV7-9	TRBJ2-3	CASSLVAGVATQYF
TRBV20-1	TRBJ1-2	CSARGSKGRGYGYTF
TRBV3-1	TRBJ2-7	CASSQGSGTKNLGAGQYF
TRBV10-3	TRBJ2-7	CAISWTGVNSYPYEQYF
TRBV20-1	TRBJ1-2	CSARANRGRYGYTF
TRBV5-6	TRBJ2-7	CASSLRLAAVYEQYF
TRBV6-2/TRBV6-3	TRBJ2-3	CASSSASHPPKDTQYF
TRBV27	TRBJ2-1	CASSPRGGVAISYNEQFF
TRBV5-5	TRBJ2-2	CASSLGTGNGELFF
TRBV11-2	TRBJ1-3	CASSLVPGGNTIYF
TRBV4-2	TRBJ2-7	CASRRTGENYEQYF
TRBV3-1	TRBJ1-2	CASSQESIGVWPKGGGYTF